This T cell receptor beta chain was obtained from a study of long-term antiretroviral therapy in people with HIV. On the study more broadly: First collections came about a decade before the 2015 immediate-ART recommendation.

Version v3.0 of the immunoSEQ assay ran at survey level. The assay was immunoSEQ multiplex PCR, and TCRdb's table has in-frame clones only and misses some. The sample shows tens of thousands of clones, roughly 85% of them seen only once. The study's findings and limits: Following ART, diversity rose but still fell short of transplant donor controls. Those clones which expanded before ART made up the dominant part of the repertoire at all time points.

Germline-derived CDR1 and CDR2 are SGDLS and YYNGEE. Trimming pared 3 bases from V and 9 bases from J, leaving 10 bases between. The CDR3 runs 12 residues. As to this clone: Its specificity is not known.

The rearrangement links TRBV9 to TRBJ1-3; a weak D match, TRBD1 (5 bases). The sequence was obtained from a man aged 18 to 35 with HIV. Material: unsorted PBMCs, obtained 0.8 years before starting antiretroviral therapy. In nucleotides, the CDR3 is TGTGCCAGCAGCGCTCAGGGTTCCACCATATATTTT. Its translation is CASSAQGSTIYF.